This T cell receptor beta chain was documented in a study of radiation and T cells in renal cell carcinoma. The protocol was immunoSEQ multiplex PCR, while the TCRdb copy is restricted to in-frame clones and leaves out a portion. The sample records around 95,000 clones, 80% to 90% being singletons. Trimming removed 2 bases from V and 3 bases from J, with 10 bases in between. The length of the CDR3 is 14 residues. Germline CDR1 SGHVS, CDR2 FQNEAQ. Time point described: blood 4 weeks post-SBRT, at nephrectomy. Regarding treatment: 15 Gy SBRT to primary tumor, nephrectomy 4 weeks later. Nephrectomy followed 15 Gy stereotactic body radiation by 4 weeks. Blood was sampled at baseline, 2 weeks and 4 weeks after SBRT.

Source: blood, taken from a patient whose treatment included radiotherapy and nephrectomy. This receptor was taken from a man aged 55 to 70 with renal cell carcinoma. The chain uses TRBV7-8 and TRBJ1-2; D is possibly TRBD1 (5 bases). CDR3 residues: CASSLPGRDYGYTF. The CDR3 nucleotides are TGTGCCAGCAGCTTACCGGGACGGGACTATGGCTACACCTTC.